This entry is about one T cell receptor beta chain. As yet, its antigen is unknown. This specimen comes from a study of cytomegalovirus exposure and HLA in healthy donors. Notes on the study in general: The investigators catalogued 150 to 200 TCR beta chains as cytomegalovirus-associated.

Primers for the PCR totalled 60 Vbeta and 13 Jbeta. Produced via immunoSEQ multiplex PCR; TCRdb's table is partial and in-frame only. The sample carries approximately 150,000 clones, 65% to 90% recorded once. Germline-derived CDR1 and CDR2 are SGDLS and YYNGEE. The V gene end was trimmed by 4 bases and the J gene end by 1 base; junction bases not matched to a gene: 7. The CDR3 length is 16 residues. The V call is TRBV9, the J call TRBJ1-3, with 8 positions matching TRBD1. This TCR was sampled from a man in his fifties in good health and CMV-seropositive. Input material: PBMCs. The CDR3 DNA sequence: TGTGCCAGCAGCCCCCGGGACAGGTCGTCTGGAAACACCATATATTTT. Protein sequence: CASSPRDRSSGNTIYF.